This T cell receptor (beta chain) was captured by sequencing in a study of technical replicates of blood from several donors. Germline CDR1 reads MNHEY; CDR2 reads SMNVEV (reference sequence). Trimming removed 3 bases at V and 5 bases at J, with 25 bases between. The CDR3 loop spans 18 amino acids. Sequencing used immunoSEQ multiplex PCR; TCRdb keeps in-frame clones, though not all of them. The table shows 76,000 or so clones, with around nine tenths occurring only once. This clonotype was obtained from a human donor in good health. The sequenced sample was T cells isolated from PBMCs. The rearrangement links TRBV27 to TRBJ1-1; weak D call: TRBD1 (6 bases). The CDR3 is CASSFLSPLRGHLTEAFF. Here the CDR3 DNA reads TGTGCCAGCAGTTTCTTATCCCCGCTTCGGGGACACCTAACTGAAGCTTTCTTT.